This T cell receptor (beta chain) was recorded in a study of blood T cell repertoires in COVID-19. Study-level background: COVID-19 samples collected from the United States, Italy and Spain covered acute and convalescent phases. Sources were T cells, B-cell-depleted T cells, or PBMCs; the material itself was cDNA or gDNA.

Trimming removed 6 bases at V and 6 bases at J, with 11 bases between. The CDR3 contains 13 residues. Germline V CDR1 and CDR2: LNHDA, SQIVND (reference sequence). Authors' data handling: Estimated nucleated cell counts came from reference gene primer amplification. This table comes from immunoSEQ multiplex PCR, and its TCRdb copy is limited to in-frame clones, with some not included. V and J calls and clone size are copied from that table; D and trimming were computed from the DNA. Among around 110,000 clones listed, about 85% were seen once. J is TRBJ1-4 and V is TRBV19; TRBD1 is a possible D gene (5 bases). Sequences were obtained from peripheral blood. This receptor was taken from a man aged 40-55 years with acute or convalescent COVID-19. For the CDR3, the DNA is TGTGCCAGTAGACGTGGGGGGGATGAAAAACTGTTTTTT. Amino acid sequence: CASRRGGDEKLFF.